This record covers a single TCR beta chain. The antigen is unknown. The sample comes from a study of T cell responses to AZD1222 COVID-19 vaccine. Study information: Samples with a second dose at about 4 or about 12 weeks were pooled together.

Some clones are missing from TCRdb's copy, which holds only in-frame ones; the method was immunoSEQ multiplex PCR. There are over 150,000 clones in the sample; around 92% occur only once, and under 11% lies in the top ten. Findings and limits, study-wide: Along spike, vaccine-associated CD4 TCRs were found throughout, with dominance at 160-218 and 743-854. Clonal diversity was possibly underestimated, and white British individuals and females predominated among donors.

The CDR3 consists of 22 residues. Looked up from germline, CDR1 is SGHRS and CDR2 is YFSETQ. Trimming at V came to 2 bases and at J to 0 bases, leaving 19 bases not matched to a gene. This TCR came from an adult in good health. The rearrangement joins TRBV5-1 to TRBJ2-1; 11 bases line up with TRBD2. This specimen consisted of peripheral blood, obtained on day 0 of AZD1222 vaccination. The CDR3 sequence: CASSFPKLTLAGGPTSYNEQFF. Written as DNA, the CDR3 is TGCGCCAGCAGCTTCCCCAAGTTGACCCTAGCGGGGGGACCGACCTCCTACAATGAGCAGTTCTTC.